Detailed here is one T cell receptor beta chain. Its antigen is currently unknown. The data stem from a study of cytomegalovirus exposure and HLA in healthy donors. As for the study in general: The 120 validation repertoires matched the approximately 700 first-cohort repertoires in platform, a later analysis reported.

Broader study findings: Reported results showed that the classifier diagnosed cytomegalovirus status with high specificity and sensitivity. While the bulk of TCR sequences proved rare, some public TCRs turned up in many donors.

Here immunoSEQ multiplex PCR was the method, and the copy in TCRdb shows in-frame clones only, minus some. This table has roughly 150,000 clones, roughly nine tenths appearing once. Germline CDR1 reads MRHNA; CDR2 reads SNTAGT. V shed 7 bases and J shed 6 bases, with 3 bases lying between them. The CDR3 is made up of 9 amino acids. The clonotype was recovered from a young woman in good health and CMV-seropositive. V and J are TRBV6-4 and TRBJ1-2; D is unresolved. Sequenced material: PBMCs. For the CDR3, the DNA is TGTGCCAGCATAAATGGCTACACCTTC. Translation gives CASINGYTF.